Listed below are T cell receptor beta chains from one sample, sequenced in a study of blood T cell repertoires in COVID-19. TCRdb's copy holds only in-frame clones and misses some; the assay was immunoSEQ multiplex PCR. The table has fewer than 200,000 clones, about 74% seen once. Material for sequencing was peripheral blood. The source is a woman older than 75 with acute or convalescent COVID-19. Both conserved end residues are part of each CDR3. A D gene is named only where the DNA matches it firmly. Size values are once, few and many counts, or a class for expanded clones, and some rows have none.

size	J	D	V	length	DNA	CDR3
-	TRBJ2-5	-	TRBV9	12	TGTGCCAGCAGCGTAGCTGAAGAGACCCAGTACTTC	CASSVAEETQYF
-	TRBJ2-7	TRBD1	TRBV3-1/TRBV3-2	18	TGTGCCAGCAGCCAAGATTTTACGAGGGGTCAGGGGGCCGACGAGCAGTACTTC	CASSQDFTRGQGADEQYF
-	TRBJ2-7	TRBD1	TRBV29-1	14	TGCAGCGTTAAAGGAGGGACAGGAAGGGGCGAGCAGTACTTC	CSVKGGTGRGEQYF
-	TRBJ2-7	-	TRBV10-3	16	TGTGCCATCAGTGAGTCGGGCACGCAGGGGGGCTACGAGCAGTACTTC	CAISESGTQGGYEQYF
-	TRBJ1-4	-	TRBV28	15	TGTGCCAGCAGTTTCGGAGGTGCAACTAATGAAAAACTGTTTTTT	CASSFGGATNEKLFF
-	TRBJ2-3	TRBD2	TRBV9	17	TGTGCCAGCAGCGCAAGAACTAGCGGGAGGCCCCAAGATACGCAGTATTTT	CASSARTSGRPQDTQYF
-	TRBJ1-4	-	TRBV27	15	TGTGCCAGCAGTGGGGCTCGGGACTTTAATGAAAAACTGTTTTTT	CASSGARDFNEKLFF
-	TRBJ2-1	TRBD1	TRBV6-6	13	TGTGCCAGCAGTAGAACAGGGGATTATGAGCAGTTCTTC	CASSRTGDYEQFF
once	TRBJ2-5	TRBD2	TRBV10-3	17	TGTGCCATCAGTGAGGGCGGGCTAGCGGGAGGGCGTGAGACCCAGTACTTC	CAISEGGLAGGRETQYF
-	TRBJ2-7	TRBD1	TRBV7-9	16	TGTGCCAGCACACCCCGGGTACAGGGGTCCCCCTTTGAGCAGTACTTC	CASTPRVQGSPFEQYF
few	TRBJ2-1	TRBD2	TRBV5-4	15	TGTGCCAGCAGCTCCCGGGACTACTCCTACAATGAGCAGTTCTTC	CASSSRDYSYNEQFF
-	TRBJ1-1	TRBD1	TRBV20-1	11	TGCAGTGCTATTACCACAGGGGCAGCTTTCTTT	CSAITTGAAFF
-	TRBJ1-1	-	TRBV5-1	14	TGCGCCAGCAGCTTGGAATGGGCGAACACTGAAGCTTTCTTT	CASSLEWANTEAFF
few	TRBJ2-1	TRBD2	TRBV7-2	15	TGTGCCAGCAGCTTGGGTTCTAGCGGGAGTAATGAGCAGTTCTTC	CASSLGSSGSNEQFF
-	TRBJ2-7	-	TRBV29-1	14	TGCAGCGTTCCTACCCGCGGGTCATCCTACGAGCAGTACTTC	CSVPTRGSSYEQYF
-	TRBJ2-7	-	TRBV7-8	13	TGTGCCAGCAGCTTAAACAGGTTCTACGAGCAGTACTTC	CASSLNRFYEQYF
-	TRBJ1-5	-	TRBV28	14	TGTGCCAGCAGTTCCCAAGGAGCGAATCAGCCCCAGCATTTT	CASSSQGANQPQHF
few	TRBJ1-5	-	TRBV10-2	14	TGCGCCAGCAGTGGGCAGGGAAGGAGCCAGCCCCAGCATTTT	CASSGQGRSQPQHF